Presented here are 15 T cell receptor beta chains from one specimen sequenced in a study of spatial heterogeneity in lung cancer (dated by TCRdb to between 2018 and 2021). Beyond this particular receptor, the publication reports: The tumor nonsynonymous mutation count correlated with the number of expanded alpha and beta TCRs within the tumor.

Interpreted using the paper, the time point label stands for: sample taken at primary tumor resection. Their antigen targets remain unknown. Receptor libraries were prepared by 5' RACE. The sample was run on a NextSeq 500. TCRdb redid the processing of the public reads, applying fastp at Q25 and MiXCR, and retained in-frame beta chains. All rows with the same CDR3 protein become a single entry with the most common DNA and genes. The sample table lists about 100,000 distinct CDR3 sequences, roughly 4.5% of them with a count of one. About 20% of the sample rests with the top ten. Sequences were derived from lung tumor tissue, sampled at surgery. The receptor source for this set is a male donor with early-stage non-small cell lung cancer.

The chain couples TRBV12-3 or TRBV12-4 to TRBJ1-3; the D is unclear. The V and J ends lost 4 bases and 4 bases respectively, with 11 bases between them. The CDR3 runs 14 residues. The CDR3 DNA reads TGTGCCAGCAGTTCCTTGTGGCGAGGAAACACCATATATTTT. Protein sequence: CASSSLWRGNTIYF.

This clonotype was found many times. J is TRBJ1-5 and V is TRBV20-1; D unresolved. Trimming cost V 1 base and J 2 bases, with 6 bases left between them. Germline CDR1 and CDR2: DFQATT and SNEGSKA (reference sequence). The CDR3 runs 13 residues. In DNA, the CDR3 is TGCAGTGCTAGAGTTAACCGCAATCAGCCCCAGCATTTT. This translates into CSARVNRNQPQHF.

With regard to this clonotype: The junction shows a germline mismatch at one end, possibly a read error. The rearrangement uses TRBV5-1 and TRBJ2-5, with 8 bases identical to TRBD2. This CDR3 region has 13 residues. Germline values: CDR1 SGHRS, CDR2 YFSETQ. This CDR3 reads CASSPGGQGTQYF. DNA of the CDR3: TGCGCCAGCAGCCCGGGGGGGCAAGGGACCCAGTACTTC.

CDR3 coding DNA: TGTGCCTGGAGTAGAGACAGCTGGACTGAAGCTTTCTTT. It yields the protein CAWSRDSWTEAFF. The chain joins TRBV30 to TRBJ1-1, with D perhaps TRBD1 (5 bases). Deletions cut 2 bases from V and 5 bases from J, with 12 bases between. Germline V gene sequence: CDR1 GTSNPN, CDR2 SVGIG (reference sequence). The CDR3 spans 13 residues.

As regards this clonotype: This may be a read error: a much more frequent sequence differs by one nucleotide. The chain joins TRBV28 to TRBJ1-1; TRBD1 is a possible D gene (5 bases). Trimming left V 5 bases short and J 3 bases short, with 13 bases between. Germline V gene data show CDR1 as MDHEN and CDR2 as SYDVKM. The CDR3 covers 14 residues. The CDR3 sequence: CASSPLHRHTEAFF. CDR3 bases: TGTGCCAGCAGTCCGCTCCACAGGCACACTGAAGCTTTCTTT. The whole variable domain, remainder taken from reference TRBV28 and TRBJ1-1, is DVKVTQSSRYLVKRTGEKVFLECVQDMDHENMFWYRQDPGLGLRLIYFSYDVKMKEKGDIPEGYSVSREKKERFSLILESASTNQTSMYLCASSPLHRHTEAFFGQGTRLTVV.

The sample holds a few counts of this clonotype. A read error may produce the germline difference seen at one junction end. DNA of the CDR3: TGTGCCAGCAGTGCGCTGGGCCAGCTGGGCCCCGGAGAGCTGTTTTTT. The encoded protein is CASSALGQLGPGELFF. The chain uses TRBV27 and TRBJ2-2; D is undetermined. There are 16 residues in the CDR3. Germline-derived CDR1 and CDR2 are MNHEY and SMNVEV (reference sequence).

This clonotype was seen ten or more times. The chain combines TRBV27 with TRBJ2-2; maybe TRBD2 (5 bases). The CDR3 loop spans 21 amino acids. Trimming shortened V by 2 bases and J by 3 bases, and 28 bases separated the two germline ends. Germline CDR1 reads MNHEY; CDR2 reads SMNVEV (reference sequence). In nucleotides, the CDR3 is TGTGCCAGCAGTTTAAGGGCGGACGTTAAGTGGGGAGAGCTATACACCGGGGAGCTGTTTTTT. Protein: CASSLRADVKWGELYTGELFF.

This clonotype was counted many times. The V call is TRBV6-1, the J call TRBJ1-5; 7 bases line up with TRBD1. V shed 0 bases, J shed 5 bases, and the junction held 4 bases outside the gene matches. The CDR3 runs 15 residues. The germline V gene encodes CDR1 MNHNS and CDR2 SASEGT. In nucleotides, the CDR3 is TGTGCCAGCAGTGAAGCAAGGGACAGCGATCAGCCCCAGCATTTT. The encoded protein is CASSEARDSDQPQHF.

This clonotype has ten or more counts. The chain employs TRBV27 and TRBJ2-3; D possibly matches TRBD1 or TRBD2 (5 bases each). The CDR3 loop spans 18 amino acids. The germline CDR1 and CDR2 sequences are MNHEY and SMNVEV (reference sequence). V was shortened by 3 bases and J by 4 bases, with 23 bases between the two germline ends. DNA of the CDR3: TGTGCCAGCAGTTTGGCCCCTGCACGGGGCCGCACGGCAGATACGCAGTATTTT. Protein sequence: CASSLAPARGRTADTQYF.

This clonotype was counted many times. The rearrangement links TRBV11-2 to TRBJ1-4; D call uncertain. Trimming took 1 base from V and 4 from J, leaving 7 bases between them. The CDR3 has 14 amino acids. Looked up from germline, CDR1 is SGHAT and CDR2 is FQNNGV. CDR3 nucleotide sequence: TGTGCCAGCAGCTTAGGCGGCCGTAATGAAAAACTGTTTTTT. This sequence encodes CASSLGGRNEKLFF. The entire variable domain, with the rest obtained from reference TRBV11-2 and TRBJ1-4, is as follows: EAGVAQSPRYKIIEKRQSVAFWCNPISGHATLYWYQQILGQGPKLLIQFQNNGVVDDSQLPKDRFSAERLKGVDSTLKIQPAKLEDSAVYLCASSLGGRNEKLFFGSGTQLSVL.

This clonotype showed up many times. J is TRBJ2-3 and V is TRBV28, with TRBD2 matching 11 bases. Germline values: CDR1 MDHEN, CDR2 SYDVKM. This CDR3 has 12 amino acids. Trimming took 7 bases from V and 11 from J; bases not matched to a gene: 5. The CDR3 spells CASTRSGRVQYF. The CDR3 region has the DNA TGTGCCAGCACCCGTAGCGGGAGGGTGCAGTATTTT.

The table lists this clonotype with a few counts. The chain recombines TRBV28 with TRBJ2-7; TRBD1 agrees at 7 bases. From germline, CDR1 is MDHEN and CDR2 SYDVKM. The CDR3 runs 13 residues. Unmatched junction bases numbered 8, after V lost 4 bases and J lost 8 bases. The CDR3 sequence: CASSSEGARKQYF. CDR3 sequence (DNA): TGTGCCAGCAGTTCCGAGGGGGCGCGAAAGCAGTACTTC.

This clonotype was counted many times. As DNA, the CDR3 is TGTGCCAGCAGTCTTAAATTTCTACAATACAATGAGCAGTTCTTC. The encoded protein is CASSLKFLQYNEQFF. This chain uses TRBV28 with TRBJ2-1, with no clear D. The CDR3 extends over 15 amino acids. From germline, CDR1 is MDHEN and CDR2 SYDVKM. The ends were cut back, 5 bases at V and 4 bases at J, with 15 bases in the middle.

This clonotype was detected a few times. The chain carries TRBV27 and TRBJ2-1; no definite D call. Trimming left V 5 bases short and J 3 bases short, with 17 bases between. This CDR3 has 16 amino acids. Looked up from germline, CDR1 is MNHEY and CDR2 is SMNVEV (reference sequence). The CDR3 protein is CASSPKGIWNYNEQFF. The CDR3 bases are TGTGCCAGCAGTCCAAAAGGGATTTGGAACTACAATGAGCAGTTCTTC.

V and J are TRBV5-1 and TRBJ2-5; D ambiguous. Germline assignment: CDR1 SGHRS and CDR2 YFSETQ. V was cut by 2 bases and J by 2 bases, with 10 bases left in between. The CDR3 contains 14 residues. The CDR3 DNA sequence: TGCGCCAGCAGCTTCCAGGTTGGGCAAGAGACCCAGTACTTC. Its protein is CASSFQVGQETQYF.